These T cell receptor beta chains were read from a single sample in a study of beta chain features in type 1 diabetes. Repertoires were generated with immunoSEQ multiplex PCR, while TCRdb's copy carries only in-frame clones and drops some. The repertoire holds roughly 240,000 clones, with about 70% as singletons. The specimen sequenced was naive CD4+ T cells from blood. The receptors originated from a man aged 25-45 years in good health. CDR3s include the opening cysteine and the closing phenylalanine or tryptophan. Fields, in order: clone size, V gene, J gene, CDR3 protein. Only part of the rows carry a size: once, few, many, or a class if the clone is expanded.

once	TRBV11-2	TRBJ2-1	CASTPWVGIGYNEQFF
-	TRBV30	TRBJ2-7	CAWSNRGHEQYF
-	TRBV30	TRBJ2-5	CAWSEGNGPMETQYF
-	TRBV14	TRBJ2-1	CASSQLSYNEQFF
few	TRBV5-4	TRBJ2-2	CASSTYPGELFF
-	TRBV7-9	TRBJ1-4	CASSLEIFDKLFF
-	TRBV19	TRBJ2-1	CATSGLSYNEQFF
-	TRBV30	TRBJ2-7	CAWSPPGQGYEQYF
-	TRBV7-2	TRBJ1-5	CASSLGAGDQPQHF
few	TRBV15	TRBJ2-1	CATSREAGNSYNEQFF
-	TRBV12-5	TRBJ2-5	CASGLDPGMGEFQETQYF
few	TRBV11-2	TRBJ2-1	CASSPRTPGAYNEQFF
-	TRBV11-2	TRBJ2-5	CASSLDRETQYF
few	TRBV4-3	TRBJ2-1	CASSHATSGSYNEQFF
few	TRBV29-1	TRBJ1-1	CSVVEVNTEAFF
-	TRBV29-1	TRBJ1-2	CSVSRPGQGPFNYGYTF
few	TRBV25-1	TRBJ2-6	CASSDLGTGANVLTF
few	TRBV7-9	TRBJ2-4	CASRAPGPFTNQYF
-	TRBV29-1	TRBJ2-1	CSVAQGYSYNEQFF
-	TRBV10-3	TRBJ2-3	CAITGGETDTQYF
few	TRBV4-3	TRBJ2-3	CASSQVSGLGGDTQYF
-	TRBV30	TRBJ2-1	CAWSTNEQFF
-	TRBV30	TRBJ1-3	CAWARDRGNTIYF
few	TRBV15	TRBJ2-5	CATSSLSASQETQYF